This T cell receptor beta chain was recorded in a study of blood T cell repertoires in COVID-19. In the study overall: The United States, Italy and Spain provided the acute and convalescent COVID-19 samples.

Using immunoSEQ multiplex PCR, the repertoire was profiled, and TCRdb retains in-frame clones only, with some absent. The sample contains fewer than 300,000 clones, around 90% of which appear only once. Trimming cost V 4 bases and J 3 bases, with 19 bases left between them. This CDR3 region has 16 residues. Germline loops: CDR1 LGHDT, CDR2 YNNKEL (reference sequence). The receptor was derived from a man younger than 35 with active or convalescent COVID-19. The chain carries TRBV3-1 (or the pseudogene TRBV3-2) and TRBJ2-7; TRBD2 might be the D (5 bases). The source material was peripheral blood. The CDR3 DNA is TGTGCCAGCAGCCTTCGGGGTTCTAGCTCCCGCTACGAGCAGTACTTC. It codes for CASSLRGSSSRYEQYF.